The clone carrying this T cell receptor (beta chain) counts as medium-sized. The antigen remains undetermined. This beta chain is a stray read from a library made for alpha chains; its abundance is not meaningful. This sample is drawn from a study of spatial heterogeneity in lung cancer. About the study: Matched bulk RNA-seq gave a T cell module score that correlated strongly with tumor-region TCR transcript counts. Broader study findings: Tracking of tumor mutation counts was seen in expanded intratumoral alpha and beta TCR counts.

TCRdb recomputed calls from the 5' RACE reads with MiXCR, one row per CDR3 protein. The data show about 6,000 distinct CDR3 sequences, with around 15% seen just once and about 10% held by the top ten. V was clipped by 10 bases and J by 7 bases; unmatched bases: 7. The CDR3 is 13 amino acids. The germline CDR1 and CDR2 sequences are MDHEN and SYDVKM. Time point reported: sample taken at primary tumor resection. The receptor comes from a male donor with early-stage non-small cell lung cancer. Sequences were derived from lung tumor tissue, sampled at surgery. This chain joins TRBV28 and TRBJ1-6; 7 bases are shared with TRBD1. CDR3 sequence (DNA): TGTGCCACCACCGGGACAGCCAATTCACCCCTCCACTTT. This translates into CATTGTANSPLHF.